Sequencing of this T cell receptor (beta chain) was carried out in a study of blood T cell repertoires in COVID-19 (TCRdb year 2020). Concerning the study at large: Samples from collaborators originated in the United States, Italy and Spain and spanned both the acute and convalescent phases of COVID-19. The repertoires were released in a freely available public database meant as a resource for research on the immune response to SARS-CoV-2. Deeply sampled blood TCRbeta repertoires from subjects exposed to, actively infected with, or recovered from COVID-19 were included in the dataset. Where available, HLA class I and class II types were taken from metadata supplied by the sample provider and were not determined by assay-based typing. The prospective study material was composed of cDNA or gDNA derived from T cells, B-cell-depleted T cells, or PBMCs. Sample metadata almost always included a de-identified subject ID, COVID-19 status, age in years and sex. The samples were drawn from two sources: the first 160 participants of the ongoing ImmuneRACE study, and 1,000 to 1,500 subjects contributed by 6 global collaborators.

The immunoSEQ Assay, a bias-controlled multiplex PCR, was used to amplify TCRbeta CDR3 regions from genomic DNA. As for the original processing: Nucleated cell counts per sample were estimated from amplification of reference gene primers within the assay. Sequence reads were collapsed and filtered to measure the absolute abundance of every unique TCRbeta CDR3 rearrangement. For each sample, productive Simpson clonality was calculated as the square root of Simpson's diversity index across productive rearrangements. Here the immuneACCESS table is served through TCRdb, limited to in-frame sequences with V and J called. Missing clones are a known gap in these copies; in checked studies unresolved V genes cover under half, and the rest lacks a known reason. The V and J calls and clone size come from that table; D and trimming were worked out from the DNA. The sample yields roughly 370,000 clones; roughly 89% were counted once. Roughly 9.4% of the sample belongs to the ten largest clones.

Summary of the overall study and its limitations: How much clinical and demographic metadata was included differed by source and by participant, and the metadata was provided uncurated.

There are 14 amino acids in the CDR3, from cysteine to phenylalanine inclusive. Here the CDR3 DNA is all that survives: 42 bases in frame from base 1. The CDR1 and CDR2 encoded by the germline V gene (reference sequence) are LNHDA and SQIVND. V loses 3 bases of germline sequence and J loses 2 bases, and the interval between the two ends is 8 bases. Comment on this clone: The antigen this receptor binds is unknown. Per-base qualities were not stored, and no clone one base away is much larger.

In the prospective study, participants were about 18 to 89 years old, resided in about two dozen geographic areas of the United States, and were enrolled through a virtual design. In the prospective study, participants were assigned to cohorts based on the clinical history participants reported in a screening survey and a study questionnaire. Recovered participants in ImmuneRACE Cohort 3 were defined by two consecutive negative NP/OP PCR tests, clearance by a healthcare professional, or resolution of symptoms. In the prospective study, whole blood, serum and a nasopharyngeal or oropharyngeal swab were collected from each participant by mobile phlebotomists. Participants in the prospective study had the option to provide additional blood draws and questionnaires over an approximately 2-month period. Before DNA extraction, prospective study blood samples were shipped either frozen or at room temperature.

Sequenced input: PBMCs or T cells enriched from blood (not recorded which). The TCR sequence derives from a woman between 45 and 60 years old who had recovered from COVID-19. The chain uses TRBV19 and TRBJ1-5; the D gene identity is not certain. The nucleotide sequence reads as follows: TGTGCCAGTAGTATTTGGTCAGGCAATCAGCCCCAGCATTTT. This translates into CASSIWSGNQPQHF.